This T cell receptor beta chain was identified during a study of blood T cell repertoires in COVID-19. The wider study: Researchers got acute and convalescent COVID-19 samples from the United States, Italy and Spain. Nucleic acid was either cDNA or gDNA, and it came from T cells, B-cell-depleted T cells, or PBMCs.

The CDR3 spans 14 residues. The trim removed 3 bases at V and 7 bases at J, leaving 5 bases unmatched. Germline V gene sequence: CDR1 MGHRA, CDR2 YSYEKL. This clone was detected a few times. Original processing notes: Counts of nucleated cells, estimated from reference gene primer amplification, were obtained. TCRdb's table, derived via immunoSEQ multiplex PCR, lists solely in-frame clones and lacks some. The D gene and trimming were derived from the DNA, and the V and J assignments and clone size from that table. The table records about 300,000 clones, around 87% of them present only once. The receptor was derived from a woman in her thirties or forties who had recovered from COVID-19. The genes are TRBV4-1 and TRBJ2-3; 9 bases map to TRBD2. The sequencing input was peripheral blood. Here the CDR3 DNA reads TGCGCCAGCAGCCAGGTAGCGGGGGCCCATACGCAGTATTTT. Its translation is CASSQVAGAHTQYF.